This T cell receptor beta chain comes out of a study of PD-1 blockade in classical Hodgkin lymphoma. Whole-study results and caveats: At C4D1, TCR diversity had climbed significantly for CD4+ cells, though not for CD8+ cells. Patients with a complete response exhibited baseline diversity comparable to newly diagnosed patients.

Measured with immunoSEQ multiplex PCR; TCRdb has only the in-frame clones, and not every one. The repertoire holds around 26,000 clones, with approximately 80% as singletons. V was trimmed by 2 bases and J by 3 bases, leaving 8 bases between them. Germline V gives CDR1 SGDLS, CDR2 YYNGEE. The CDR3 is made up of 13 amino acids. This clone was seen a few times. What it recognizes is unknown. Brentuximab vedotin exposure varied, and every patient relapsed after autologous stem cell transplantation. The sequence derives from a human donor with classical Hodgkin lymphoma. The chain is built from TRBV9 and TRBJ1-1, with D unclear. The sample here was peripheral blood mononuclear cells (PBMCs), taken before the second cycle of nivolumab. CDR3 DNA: TGTGCCAGCAGCGTGGTTCCCGACACTGAAGCTTTCTTT. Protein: CASSVVPDTEAFF.